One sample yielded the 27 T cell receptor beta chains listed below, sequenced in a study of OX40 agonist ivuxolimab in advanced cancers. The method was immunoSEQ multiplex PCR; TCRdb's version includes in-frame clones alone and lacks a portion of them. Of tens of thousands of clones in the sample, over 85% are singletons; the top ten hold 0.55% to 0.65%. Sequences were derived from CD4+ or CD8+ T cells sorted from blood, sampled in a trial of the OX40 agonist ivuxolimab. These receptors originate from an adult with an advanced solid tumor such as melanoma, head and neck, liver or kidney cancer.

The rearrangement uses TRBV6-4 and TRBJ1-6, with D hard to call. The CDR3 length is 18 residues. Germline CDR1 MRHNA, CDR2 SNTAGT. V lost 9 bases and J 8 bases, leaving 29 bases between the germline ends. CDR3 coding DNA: TGTGCCAGAAGGAAACTCGGGCGTCCCCGACGCCGCGATTCACCCCTCCACTTT. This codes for CARRKLGRPRRRDSPLHF.

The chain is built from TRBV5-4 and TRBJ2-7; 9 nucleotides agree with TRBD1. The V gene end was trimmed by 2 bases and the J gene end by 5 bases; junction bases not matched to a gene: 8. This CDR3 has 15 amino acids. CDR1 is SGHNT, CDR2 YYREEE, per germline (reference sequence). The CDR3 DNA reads TGTGCCAGCAGCTTCCCACAGGGGGCGCCGAACGAGCAGTACTTC. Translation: CASSFPQGAPNEQYF.

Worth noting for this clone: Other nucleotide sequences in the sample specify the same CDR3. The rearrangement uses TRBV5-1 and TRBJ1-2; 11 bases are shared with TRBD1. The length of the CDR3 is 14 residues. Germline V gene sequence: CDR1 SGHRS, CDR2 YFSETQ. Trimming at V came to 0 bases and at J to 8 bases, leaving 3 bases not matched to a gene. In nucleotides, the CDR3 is TGCGCCAGCAGCTTGGCCGGGACAGGGGGAGGCTACACCTTC. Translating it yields CASSLAGTGGGYTF.

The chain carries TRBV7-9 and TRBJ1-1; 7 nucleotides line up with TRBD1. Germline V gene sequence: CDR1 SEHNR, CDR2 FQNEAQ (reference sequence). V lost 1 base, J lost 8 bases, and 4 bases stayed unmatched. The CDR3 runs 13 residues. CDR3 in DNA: TGTGCCAGCAGCTTAGAACAGGGGACCGAAGCTTTCTTT. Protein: CASSLEQGTEAFF.

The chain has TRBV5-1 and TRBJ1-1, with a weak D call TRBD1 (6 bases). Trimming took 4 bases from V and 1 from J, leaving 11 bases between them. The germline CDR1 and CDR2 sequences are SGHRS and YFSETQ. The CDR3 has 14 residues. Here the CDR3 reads CASSRDTSNTEAFF. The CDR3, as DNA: TGCGCCAGCAGCAGGGACACTTCGAACACTGAAGCTTTCTTT.

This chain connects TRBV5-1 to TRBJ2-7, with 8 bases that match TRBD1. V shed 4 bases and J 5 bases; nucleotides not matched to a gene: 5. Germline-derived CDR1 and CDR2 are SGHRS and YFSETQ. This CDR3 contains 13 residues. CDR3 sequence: CASSVTGVHEQYF. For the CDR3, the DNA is TGCGCCAGCAGCGTGACAGGGGTCCACGAGCAGTACTTC.

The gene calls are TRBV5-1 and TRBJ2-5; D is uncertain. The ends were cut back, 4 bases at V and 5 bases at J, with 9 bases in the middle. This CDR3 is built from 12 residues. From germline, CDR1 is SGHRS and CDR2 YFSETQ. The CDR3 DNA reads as TGCGCCAGCAGCCACTCGCAGGAGACCCAGTACTTC. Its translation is CASSHSQETQYF.

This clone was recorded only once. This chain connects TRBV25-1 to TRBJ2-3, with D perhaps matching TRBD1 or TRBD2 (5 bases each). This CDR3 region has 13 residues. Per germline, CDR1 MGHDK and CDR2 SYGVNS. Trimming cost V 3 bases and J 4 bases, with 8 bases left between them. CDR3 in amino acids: CASSDGAADTQYF. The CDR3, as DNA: TGTGCCAGCAGTGACGGGGCCGCAGATACGCAGTATTTT.

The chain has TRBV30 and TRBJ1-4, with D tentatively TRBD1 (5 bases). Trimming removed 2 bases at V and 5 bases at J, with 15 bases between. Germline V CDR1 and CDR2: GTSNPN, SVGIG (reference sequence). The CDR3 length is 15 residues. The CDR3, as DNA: TGTGCCTGGAGTTACCAGGGCGGTGGGAATGAAAAACTGTTTTTT. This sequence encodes CAWSYQGGGNEKLFF.

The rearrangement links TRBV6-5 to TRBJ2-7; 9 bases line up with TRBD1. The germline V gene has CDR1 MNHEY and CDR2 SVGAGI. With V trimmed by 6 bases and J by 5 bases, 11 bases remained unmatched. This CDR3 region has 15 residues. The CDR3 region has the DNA TGTGCCAGCAGGGGGGCGGCGGACAGGGGTAACGAGCAGTACTTC. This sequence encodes CASRGAADRGNEQYF.

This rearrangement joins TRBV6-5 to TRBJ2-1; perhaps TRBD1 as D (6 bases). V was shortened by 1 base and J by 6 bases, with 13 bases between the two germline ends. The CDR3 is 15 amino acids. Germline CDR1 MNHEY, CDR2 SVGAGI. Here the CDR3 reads CASSYLDRGGNEQFF. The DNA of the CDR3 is TGTGCCAGCAGTTACTTAGACAGAGGGGGCAATGAGCAGTTCTTC.

As DNA, the CDR3 is TGTGCCAGCAGAAATCGGGACACCGCCTACGAGCAGTACTTC. Translation gives CASRNRDTAYEQYF. This chain connects TRBV2 to TRBJ2-7, with D perhaps TRBD1 (6 bases). The ends were cut back, 6 bases at V and 2 bases at J, with 14 bases in the middle. This CDR3 is built from 14 residues. Germline-derived CDR1 and CDR2 are SNHLY and FYNNEI.

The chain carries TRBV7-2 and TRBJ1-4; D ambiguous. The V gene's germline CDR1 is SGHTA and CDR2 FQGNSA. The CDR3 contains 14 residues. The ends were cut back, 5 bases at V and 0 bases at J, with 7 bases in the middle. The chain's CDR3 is CASSQEATNEKLFF. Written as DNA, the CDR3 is TGTGCCAGCAGCCAAGAAGCAACTAATGAAAAACTGTTTTTT.

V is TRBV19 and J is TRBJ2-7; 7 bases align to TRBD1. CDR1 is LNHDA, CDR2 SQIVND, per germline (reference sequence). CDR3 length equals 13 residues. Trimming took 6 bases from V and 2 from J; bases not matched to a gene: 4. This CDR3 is CASRDRTTYEQYF. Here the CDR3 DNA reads TGTGCCAGTAGGGACAGGACCACCTACGAGCAGTACTTC.

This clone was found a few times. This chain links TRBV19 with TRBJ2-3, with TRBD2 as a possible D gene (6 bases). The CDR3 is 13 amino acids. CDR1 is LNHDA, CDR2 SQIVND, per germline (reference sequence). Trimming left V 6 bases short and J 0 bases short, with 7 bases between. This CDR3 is CASRRGSTDTQYF. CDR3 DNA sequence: TGTGCCAGTAGACGGGGGAGCACAGATACGCAGTATTTT. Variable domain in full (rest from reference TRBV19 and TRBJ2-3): DGGITQSPKYLFRKEGQNVTLSCEQNLNHDAMYWYRQDPGQGLRLIYYSQIVNDFQKGDIAEGYSVSREKKESFPLTVTSAQKNPTAFYLCASRRGSTDTQYFGPGTRLTVL.

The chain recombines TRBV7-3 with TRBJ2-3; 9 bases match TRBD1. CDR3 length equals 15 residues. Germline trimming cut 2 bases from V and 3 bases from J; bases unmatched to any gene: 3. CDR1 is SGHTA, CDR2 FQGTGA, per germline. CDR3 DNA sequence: TGTGCCAGCAGCTTACGACAGGGGGAAACAGATACGCAGTATTTT. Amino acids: CASSLRQGETDTQYF. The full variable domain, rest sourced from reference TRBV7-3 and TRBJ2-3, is GAGVSQTPSNKVTEKGKYVELRCDPISGHTALYWYRQSLGQGPEFLIYFQGTGAADDSGLPNDRFFAVRPEGSVSTLKIQRTERGDSAVYLCASSLRQGETDTQYFGPGTRLTVL.

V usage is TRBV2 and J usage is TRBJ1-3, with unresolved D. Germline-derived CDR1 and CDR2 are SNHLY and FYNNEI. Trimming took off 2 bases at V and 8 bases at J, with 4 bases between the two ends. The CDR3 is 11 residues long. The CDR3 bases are TGTGCCAGCAGTGAATATGACACCATATATTTT. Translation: CASSEYDTIYF.

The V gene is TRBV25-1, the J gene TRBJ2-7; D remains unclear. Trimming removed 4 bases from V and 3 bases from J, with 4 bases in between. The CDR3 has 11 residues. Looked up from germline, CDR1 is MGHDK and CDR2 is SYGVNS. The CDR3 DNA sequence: TGTGCCAGCAGTGTTCTCTACGAGCAGTACTTC. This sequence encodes CASSVLYEQYF.

CDR3 sequence reads: CASSFQGTDFGYEQYF. For the CDR3, the DNA is TGTGCCAGCAGTTTCCAGGGGACGGACTTTGGATACGAGCAGTACTTC. The chain links TRBV6-5 to TRBJ2-5; possibly TRBD1 for D (6 bases). The DNA end favors TRBJ2-7, so the J call may be wrong. In germline, CDR1 is MNHEY, CDR2 SVGAGI. CDR3 length: 16 residues.

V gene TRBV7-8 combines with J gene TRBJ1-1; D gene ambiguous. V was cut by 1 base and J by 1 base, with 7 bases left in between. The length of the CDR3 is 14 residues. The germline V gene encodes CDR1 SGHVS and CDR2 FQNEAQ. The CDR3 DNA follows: TGTGCCAGCAGCTTAGAATTGGGGAACACTGAAGCTTTCTTT. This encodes CASSLELGNTEAFF.

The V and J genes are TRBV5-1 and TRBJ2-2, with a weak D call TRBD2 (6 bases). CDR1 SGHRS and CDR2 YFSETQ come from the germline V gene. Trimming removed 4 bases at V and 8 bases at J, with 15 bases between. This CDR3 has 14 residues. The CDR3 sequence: CASSLRDSLGELFF. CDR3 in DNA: TGCGCCAGCAGCCTCCGGGACTCCCTAGGGGAGCTGTTTTTT.

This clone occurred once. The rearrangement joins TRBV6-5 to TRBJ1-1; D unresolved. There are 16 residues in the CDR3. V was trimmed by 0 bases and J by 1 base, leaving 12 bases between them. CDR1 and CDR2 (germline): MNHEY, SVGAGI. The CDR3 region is CASSYSSVEENTEAFF. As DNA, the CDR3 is TGTGCCAGCAGTTACTCTAGCGTTGAAGAGAACACTGAAGCTTTCTTT.

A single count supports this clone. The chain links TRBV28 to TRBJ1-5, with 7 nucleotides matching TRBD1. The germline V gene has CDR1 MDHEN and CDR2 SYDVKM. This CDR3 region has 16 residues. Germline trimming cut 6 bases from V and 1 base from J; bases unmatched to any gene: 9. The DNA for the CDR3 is TGTGCCAGCAGGTACTCCGGGACAGTGAGCAATCAGCCCCAGCATTTT. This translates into CASRYSGTVSNQPQHF.

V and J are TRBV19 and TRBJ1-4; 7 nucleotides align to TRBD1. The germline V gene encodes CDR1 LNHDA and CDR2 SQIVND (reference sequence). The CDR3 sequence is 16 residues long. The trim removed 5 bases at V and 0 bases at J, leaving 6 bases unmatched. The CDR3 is CASSGGTAATNEKLFF. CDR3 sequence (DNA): TGTGCCAGTAGTGGGGGGACAGCCGCAACTAATGAAAAACTGTTTTTT.

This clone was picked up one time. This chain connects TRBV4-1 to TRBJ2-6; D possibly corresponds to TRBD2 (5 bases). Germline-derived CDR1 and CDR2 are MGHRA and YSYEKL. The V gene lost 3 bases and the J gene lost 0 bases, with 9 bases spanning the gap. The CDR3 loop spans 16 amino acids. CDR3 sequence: CASSQDRGSGANVLTF. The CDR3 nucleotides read TGCGCCAGCAGCCAGGACCGGGGCTCTGGGGCCAACGTCCTGACTTTC.

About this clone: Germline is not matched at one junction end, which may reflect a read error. CDR3 nucleotide sequence: TGTGCCAGCAGCGATTACAAGAAAGAGGCCCAGTACTTC. Translation gives CASSDYKKEAQYF. The chain joins TRBV14 to TRBJ2-5; D unresolved. CDR1 and CDR2 (germline): SGHDN, FVKESK. This CDR3 has 13 amino acids.

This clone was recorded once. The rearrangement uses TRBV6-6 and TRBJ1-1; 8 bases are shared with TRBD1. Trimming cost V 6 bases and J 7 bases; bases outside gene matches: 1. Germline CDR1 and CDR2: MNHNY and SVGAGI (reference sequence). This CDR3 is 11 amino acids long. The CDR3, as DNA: TGTGCCAGCAGGGGACAGGATGAAGCTTTCTTT. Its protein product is CASRGQDEAFF.